Below, one TCR beta chain is given with its context. Antigen: not known. The investigators amplified TCR beta CDR3 regions from RNA transcripts. HTBI primers were employed in a first-round RT-PCR of the TCR CDR3. TCRdb fed the multiplex PCR reads into MiXCR, producing one record per CDR3 protein. This sample carries 400,000 to 600,000 distinct CDR3 sequences, around 21% of them seen once, and the ten largest clones take 26%. This CDR3 spans 16 amino acids. The junction had 11 bases not matched to a gene; V was cut back by 4 bases and J by 4 bases. Germline loops: CDR1 GTSNPN, CDR2 SVGIG (reference sequence). These data come from a study of T cells in Graves' hyperthyroidism and ophthalmopathy. Broader study findings: Clonotypes that were expanded in thyroid above 0.001 mostly appeared in blood too. The model made its ophthalmopathy prediction, and onset followed a median roughly 6.5 months later.

Reasons for excluding patients were uncontrolled infection, other autoimmune disease, pregnancy or lactation. Diagnoses were established using clinical symptoms, serum thyroxine and TRAb, thyroid ultrasound and orbital computed tomography. The gene calls are TRBV30 and TRBJ2-2; TRBD2 aligns across 8 bases. The receptor comes from a man younger than 35 with Graves' hyperthyroidism. Sequencing was performed on blood. CDR3 nucleotide sequence: TGTGCCTGGAAATCTTACCAGCGGGGGAGCACCGGGGAGCTGTTTTTT. This gives the protein CAWKSYQRGSTGELFF.